This entry features one T cell receptor (beta chain) sequence. This sample was taken from a study of T cells in tumors after PD-1 blockade. TCRdb's copy holds only in-frame clones and misses some; the assay was immunoSEQ multiplex PCR. The sample lists 60,000 to 65,000 clones, about 74% occurring once. The sample in question was PBMCs, obtained after anti-PD-1 treatment. The source is a human donor with basal cell carcinoma.

The CDR3 here is CASTTGGANVLTF. The CDR3 DNA reads TGTGCCAGCACCACCGGGGGGGCCAACGTCCTGACTTTC. The chain links TRBV27 to TRBJ2-6; D is uncertain. Germline loops: CDR1 MNHEY, CDR2 SMNVEV (reference sequence). This CDR3 has 13 amino acids. V lost 7 bases to trimming and J lost 4 bases, with 8 bases between them.